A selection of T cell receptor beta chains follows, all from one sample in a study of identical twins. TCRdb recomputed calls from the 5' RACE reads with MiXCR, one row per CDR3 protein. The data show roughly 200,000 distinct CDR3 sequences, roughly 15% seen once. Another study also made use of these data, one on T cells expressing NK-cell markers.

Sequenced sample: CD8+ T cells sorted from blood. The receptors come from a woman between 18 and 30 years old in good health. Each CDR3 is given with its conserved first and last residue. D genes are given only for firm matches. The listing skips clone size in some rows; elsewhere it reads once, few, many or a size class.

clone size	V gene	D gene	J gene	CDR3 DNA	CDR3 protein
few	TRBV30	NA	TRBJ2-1	TGTGCCTGGAGGGTCGACCAATACAATGAGCAGTTCTTC	CAWRVDQYNEQFF
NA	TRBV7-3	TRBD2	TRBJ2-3	TGTGCCAGCAGCCGACTAGCGGGGGGGTCAGGAGATACGCAGTATTTT	CASSRLAGGSGDTQYF
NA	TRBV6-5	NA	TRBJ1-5	TGTGCCAGCAGTCACGACAGCGACAATCAGCCCCAGCATTTT	CASSHDSDNQPQHF
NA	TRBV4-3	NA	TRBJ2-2	TGCGCCAGCAGCCAAGCCGAGTTCACCGGGGAGCTGTTTTTT	CASSQAEFTGELFF
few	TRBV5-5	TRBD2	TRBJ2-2	TGTGCCAGCAGTTCCGGGACTAGCGGGTCACGACCCACCGGGGAGCTGTTTTTT	CASSSGTSGSRPTGELFF
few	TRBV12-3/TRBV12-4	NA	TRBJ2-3	TGTGCCAGCAGTTTAATCCTGGGACTTCGGGATACGCAGTATTTT	CASSLILGLRDTQYF
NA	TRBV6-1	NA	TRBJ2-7	TGTGCCAGCAGTGAACTACCAGGGAGGTACGAGCAGTACTTC	CASSELPGRYEQYF
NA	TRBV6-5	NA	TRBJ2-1	TGTGCCAGCAGAGAAGTGGGAAATGAGCAGTTCTTC	CASREVGNEQFF
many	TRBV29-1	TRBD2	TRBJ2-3	TGCAGCGCCGAATCGCCGGGACTAGCGGGCCCGAGAGATACGCAGTATTTT	CSAESPGLAGPRDTQYF
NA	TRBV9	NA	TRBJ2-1	TGTGCCAGCAGCCCCGGGGGAGCGAAGGAGCAGTTCTTC	CASSPGGAKEQFF
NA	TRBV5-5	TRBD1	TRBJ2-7	TGTGCCAGCAGCTTGGACAGGGGAAACGAGCAGTACTTC	CASSLDRGNEQYF
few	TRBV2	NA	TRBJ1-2	TGTGCCAGTTATCCGGGACGGGAAGGCTACACCTTC	CASYPGREGYTF
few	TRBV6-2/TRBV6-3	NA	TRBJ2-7	TGTGCCAGCAGGGAACTCCACGAGCAGTACTTC	CASRELHEQYF
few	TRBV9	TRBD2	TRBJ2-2	TGTGCCAGCAGCGTAAAGGCGGGAGGGGCGGACACCGGGGAGCTGTTTTTT	CASSVKAGGADTGELFF
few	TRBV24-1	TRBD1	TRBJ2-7	TGTGCCACCAGTGTTCGGACAGGGAGGCACGAGCAGTACTTC	CATSVRTGRHEQYF
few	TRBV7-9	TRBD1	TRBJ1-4	TGTGCCAGCAGCTTGACCGGGACAGGGGGTGAAAAACTGTTTTTT	CASSLTGTGGEKLFF
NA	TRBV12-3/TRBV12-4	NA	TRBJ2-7	TGTGCCAGCAGCTTCAACTCCCACGAGCAGTACTTC	CASSFNSHEQYF
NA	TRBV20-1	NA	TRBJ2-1	TGCAGTGCTCCCGAAGACGGTAATGAGCAGTTCTTC	CSAPEDGNEQFF
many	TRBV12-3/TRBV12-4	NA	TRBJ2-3	TGTGCCAGCAGTTTGGGGTTCACAGATACGCAGTATTTT	CASSLGFTDTQYF
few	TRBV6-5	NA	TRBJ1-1	TGTGCCAGCAGTTACTCCGGATATAACACTGAAGCTTTCTTT	CASSYSGYNTEAFF
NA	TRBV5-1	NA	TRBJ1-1	TGCGCCAGCAGCTCTGCGGGGGGGTTGAATCCTGAAGCTTTCTTT	CASSSAGGLNPEAFF
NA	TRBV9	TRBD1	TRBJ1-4	TGTGCCAGCAGCGTTTGGGACAGGGGAGAAGAAAAACTGTTTTTT	CASSVWDRGEEKLFF
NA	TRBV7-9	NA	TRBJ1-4	TGTGCCAGCAGCGTACAGGGAGATGAAAAACTGTTTTTT	CASSVQGDEKLFF
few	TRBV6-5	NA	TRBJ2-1	TGTGCCAGCAGTTACTCGAGGGGGGGGCGCGTTGGAAGCCACAATGAGCAGTTCTTC	CASSYSRGGRVGSHNEQFF
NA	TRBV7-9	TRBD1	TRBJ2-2	TGTGCCAGCAGCCCGCCCGTCCGGGACAGGGTCCACGGGGAGCTGTTTTTT	CASSPPVRDRVHGELFF
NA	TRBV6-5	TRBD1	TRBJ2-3	TGTGCCAGCATTCACTACGGGACAGGGGATGGAGATACGCAGTATTTT	CASIHYGTGDGDTQYF
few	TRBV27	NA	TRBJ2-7	TGTGCCAGCAGTTTGGGCGGGTTGCCCTACGAGCAGTACTTC	CASSLGGLPYEQYF
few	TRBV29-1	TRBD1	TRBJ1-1	TGCAGCGTTGACGGTGGCGGGACAGTCGCTTTCTTT	CSVDGGGTVAFF
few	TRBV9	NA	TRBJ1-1	TGTGCCAGCAGCGTAGGACTGGGGCCGACCACTGAAGCTTTCTTT	CASSVGLGPTTEAFF
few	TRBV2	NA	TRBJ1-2	TGTGCCAGCAGGGACCTACGGGGCTACACCTTC	CASRDLRGYTF
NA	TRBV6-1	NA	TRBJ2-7	TGTGCCAGCAGGTTGACGGCGGGATACTCCTACGAGCAGTACTTC	CASRLTAGYSYEQYF
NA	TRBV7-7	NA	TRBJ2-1	TGTGCCAGCAGCTCCCTAGACAGCTCCTACAATGAGCAGTTCTTC	CASSSLDSSYNEQFF
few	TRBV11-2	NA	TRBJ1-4	TGTGCCAGCAGCCCATTGGGTGAAAAACTGTTTTTT	CASSPLGEKLFF
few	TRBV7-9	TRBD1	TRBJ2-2	TGTGCCAGCAGCTTTTGGACAGGGTCGGACACCGGGGAGCTGTTTTTT	CASSFWTGSDTGELFF
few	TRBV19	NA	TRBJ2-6	TGTGCCAGTACCCCAACTAAGGGGGCCAACGTCCTGACTTTC	CASTPTKGANVLTF
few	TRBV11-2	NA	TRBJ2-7	TGTGCCAGCAGCTGGGGGGACGTTTACGAGCAGTACTTC	CASSWGDVYEQYF
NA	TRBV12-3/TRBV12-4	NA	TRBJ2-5	TGTGCCAGCAGTACCCGGGACCAAGAGACCCAGTACTTC	CASSTRDQETQYF
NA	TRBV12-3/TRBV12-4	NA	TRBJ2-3	TGTGCCAGCAGTTTTATTGGGATTGCGGATACGCAGTATTTT	CASSFIGIADTQYF
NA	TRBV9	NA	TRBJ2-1	TGTGCCAGCAGCGGACCGGGGAGGACCTACAATGAGCAGTTCTTC	CASSGPGRTYNEQFF
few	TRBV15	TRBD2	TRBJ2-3	TGTGCCACCAAAGGTTCGGCGGGAGGGGGTACAGATACGCAGTATTTT	CATKGSAGGGTDTQYF
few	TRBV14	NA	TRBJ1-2	TGTGCCAGCAGCCCGGGACCACAAGCCTATGGCTACACCTTC	CASSPGPQAYGYTF
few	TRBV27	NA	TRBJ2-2	TGTGCCAGCAGTACGTTGGCCGGGGAGCTGTTTTTT	CASSTLAGELFF
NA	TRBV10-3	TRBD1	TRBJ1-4	TGTGCCATCAGTGCCGGGACAGGGAGTGCAACTAATGAAAAACTGTTTTTT	CAISAGTGSATNEKLFF
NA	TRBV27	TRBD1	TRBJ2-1	TGTGCCAGCAGTTACACAGGGGGCAATGAGCAGTTCTTC	CASSYTGGNEQFF
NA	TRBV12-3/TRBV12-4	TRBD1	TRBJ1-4	TGTGCCAGCAGTTCCCCGGGACAGGGTAATGAAAAACTGTTTTTT	CASSSPGQGNEKLFF
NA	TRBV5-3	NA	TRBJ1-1	TGTGCCAGCAGCGTACGGACACCGGCGGTCACTGAAGCTTTCTTT	CASSVRTPAVTEAFF
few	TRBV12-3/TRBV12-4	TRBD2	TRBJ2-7	TGTGCCAGCAGTTGGGGACGAAATGTACTAGCGGGAGTAGTCTCCTACGAGCAGTACTTC	CASSWGRNVLAGVVSYEQYF
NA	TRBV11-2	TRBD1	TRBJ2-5	TGTGCCAGCAGCCAAGGACAGGGGATTGTCCAGTACTTC	CASSQGQGIVQYF
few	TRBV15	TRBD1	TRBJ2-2	TGTGCCACCAGCGGAACAGGGGTGGCCGGGGAGCTGTTTTTT	CATSGTGVAGELFF
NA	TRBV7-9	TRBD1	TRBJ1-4	TGTGCCGGGGGGACAGGAACTAATGAAAAACTGTTTTTT	CAGGTGTNEKLFF
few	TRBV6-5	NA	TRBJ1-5	TGTGCCAGCAGTTCAGGTGGTCGCGGCGGGGGCTCTCAGCCCCAGCATTTT	CASSSGGRGGGSQPQHF
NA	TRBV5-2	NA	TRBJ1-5	TGTGCCAGGGGCCCCGGGGCAGGGAATCAGCCCCAGCATTTT	CARGPGAGNQPQHF
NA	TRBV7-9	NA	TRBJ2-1	TGTGCCAGCAGCCCCCCGGTTGGGAGCTCCTACAATGAGCAGTTCTTC	CASSPPVGSSYNEQFF
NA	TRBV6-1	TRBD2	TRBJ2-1	TGTGCCAGCAGTCCAGCGGGGGAGCCCTACAATGAGCAGTTCTTC	CASSPAGEPYNEQFF